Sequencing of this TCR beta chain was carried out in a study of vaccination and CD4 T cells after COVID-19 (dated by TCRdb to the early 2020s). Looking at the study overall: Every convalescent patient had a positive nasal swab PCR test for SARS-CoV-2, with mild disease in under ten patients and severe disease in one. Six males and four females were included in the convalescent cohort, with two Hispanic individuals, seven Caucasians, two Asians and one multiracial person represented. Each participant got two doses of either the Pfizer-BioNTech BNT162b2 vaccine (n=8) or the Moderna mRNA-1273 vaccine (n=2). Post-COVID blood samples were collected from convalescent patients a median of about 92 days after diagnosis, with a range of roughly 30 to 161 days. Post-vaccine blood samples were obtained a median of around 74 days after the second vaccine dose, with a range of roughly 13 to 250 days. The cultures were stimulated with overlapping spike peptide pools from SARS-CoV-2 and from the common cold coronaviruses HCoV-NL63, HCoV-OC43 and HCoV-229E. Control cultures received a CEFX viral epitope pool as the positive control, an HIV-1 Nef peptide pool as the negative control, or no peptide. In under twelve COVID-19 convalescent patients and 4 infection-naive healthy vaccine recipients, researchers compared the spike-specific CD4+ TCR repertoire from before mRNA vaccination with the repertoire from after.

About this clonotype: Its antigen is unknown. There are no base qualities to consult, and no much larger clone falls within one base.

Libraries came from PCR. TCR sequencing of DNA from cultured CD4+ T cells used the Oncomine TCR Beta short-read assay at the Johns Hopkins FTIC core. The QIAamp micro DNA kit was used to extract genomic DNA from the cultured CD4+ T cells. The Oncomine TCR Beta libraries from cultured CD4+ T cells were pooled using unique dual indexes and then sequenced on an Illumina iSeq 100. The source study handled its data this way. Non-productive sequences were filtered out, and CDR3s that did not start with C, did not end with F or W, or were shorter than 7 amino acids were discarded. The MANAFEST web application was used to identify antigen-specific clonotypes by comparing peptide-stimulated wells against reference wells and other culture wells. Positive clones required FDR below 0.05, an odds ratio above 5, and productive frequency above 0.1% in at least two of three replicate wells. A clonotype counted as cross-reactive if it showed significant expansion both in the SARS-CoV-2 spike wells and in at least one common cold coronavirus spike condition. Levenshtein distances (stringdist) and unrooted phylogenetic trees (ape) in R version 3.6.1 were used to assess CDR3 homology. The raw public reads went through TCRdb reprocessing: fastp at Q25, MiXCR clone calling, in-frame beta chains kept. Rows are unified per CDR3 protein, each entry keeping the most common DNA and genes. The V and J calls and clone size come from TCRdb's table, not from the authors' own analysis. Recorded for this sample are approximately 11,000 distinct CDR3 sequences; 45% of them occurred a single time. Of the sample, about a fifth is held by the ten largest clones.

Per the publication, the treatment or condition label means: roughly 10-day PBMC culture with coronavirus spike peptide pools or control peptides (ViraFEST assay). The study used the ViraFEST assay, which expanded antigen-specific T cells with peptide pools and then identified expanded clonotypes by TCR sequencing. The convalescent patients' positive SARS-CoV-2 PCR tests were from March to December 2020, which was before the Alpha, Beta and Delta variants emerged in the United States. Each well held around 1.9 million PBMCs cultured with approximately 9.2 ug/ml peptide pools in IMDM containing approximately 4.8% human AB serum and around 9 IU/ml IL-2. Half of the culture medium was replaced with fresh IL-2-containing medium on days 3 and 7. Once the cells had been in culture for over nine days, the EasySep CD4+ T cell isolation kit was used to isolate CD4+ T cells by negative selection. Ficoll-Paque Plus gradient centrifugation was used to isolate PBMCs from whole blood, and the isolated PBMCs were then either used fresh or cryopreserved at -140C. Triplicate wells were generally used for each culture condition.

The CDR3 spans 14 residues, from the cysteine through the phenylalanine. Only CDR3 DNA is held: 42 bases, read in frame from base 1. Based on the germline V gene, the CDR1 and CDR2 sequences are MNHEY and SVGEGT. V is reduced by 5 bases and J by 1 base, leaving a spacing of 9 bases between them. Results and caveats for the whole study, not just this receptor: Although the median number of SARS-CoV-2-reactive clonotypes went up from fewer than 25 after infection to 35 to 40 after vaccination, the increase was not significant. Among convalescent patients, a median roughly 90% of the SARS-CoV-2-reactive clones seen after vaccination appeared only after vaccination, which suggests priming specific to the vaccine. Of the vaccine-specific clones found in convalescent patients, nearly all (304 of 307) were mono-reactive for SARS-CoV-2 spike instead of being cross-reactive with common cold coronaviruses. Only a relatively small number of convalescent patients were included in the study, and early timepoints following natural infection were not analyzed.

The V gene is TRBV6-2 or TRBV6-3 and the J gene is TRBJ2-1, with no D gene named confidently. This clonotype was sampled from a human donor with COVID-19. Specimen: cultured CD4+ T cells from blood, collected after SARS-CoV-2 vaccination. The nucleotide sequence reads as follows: TGTGCCAGCAGTCCCCAACCTTCCTACAATGAGCAGTTCTTC. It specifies CASSPQPSYNEQFF.